The 14 T cell receptor beta chains listed next were all sequenced from one sample in a study of cytomegalovirus exposure and HLA in healthy donors. Primers for the PCR totalled 60 Vbeta and 13 Jbeta. Using immunoSEQ multiplex PCR, the repertoire was profiled, and TCRdb retains in-frame clones only, with some absent. The repertoire holds 80,000 to 100,000 clones, with more than 65% as singletons. The sequencing sample was made of PBMCs. Source of these receptors: a woman younger than 35 in good health and CMV-seropositive.

The V gene is TRBV5-1, the J gene TRBJ2-7; 7 bases align to TRBD1. Trimming cost V 9 bases and J 5 bases; bases outside gene matches: 14. CDR1 is SGHRS, CDR2 YFSETQ, per germline. This CDR3 spans 14 amino acids. As DNA, the CDR3 is TGCGCCATAAAACCGGGACAGCCTCCTAACGAGCAGTACTTC. The encoded protein is CAIKPGQPPNEQYF. The full variable domain, with the rest looked up from reference TRBV5-1 and TRBJ2-7, is KAGVTQTPRYLIKTRGQQVTLSCSPISGHRSVSWYQQTPGQGLQFLFEYFSETQRNKGNFPGRFSGRQFSNSRSEMNVSTLELGDSALYLCAIKPGQPPNEQYFGPGTRLTVT.

This chain uses TRBV5-1 with TRBJ1-1; D is uncertain. Germline lookup yields CDR1 SGHRS and CDR2 YFSETQ. The CDR3 length is 13 residues. Trimming cost V 4 bases and J 2 bases, with 9 bases left between them. The CDR3 loop reads CASSLSFNTEAFF. CDR3 nucleotide sequence: TGCGCCAGCAGCCTCTCTTTCAACACTGAAGCTTTCTTT.

A note on this clone: Other DNA sequences in the same sample also yield this CDR3. The chain recombines TRBV5-1 with TRBJ2-1; 9 bases line up with TRBD1. Germline CDR1 SGHRS, CDR2 YFSETQ. CDR3 length: 18 amino acids. J lost 7 bases, V lost 6 bases, and 20 bases had no gene match. In DNA form, the CDR3 reads TGCGCCAGCACGTTGCCTCCCTTCCGGGACAGGGAGAGGAATGAGCAGTTCTTC. The encoded protein is CASTLPPFRDRERNEQFF.

The chain recombines TRBV9 with TRBJ1-2; D is possibly TRBD1 (5 bases). Germline V gene lookup returns CDR1 SGDLS and CDR2 YYNGEE. The CDR3 is 15 residues long. The ends were cut back, 0 bases at V and 1 base at J, with 10 bases in the middle. The CDR3 region is CASSVDSQGNYGYTF. The CDR3 region has the DNA TGTGCCAGCAGCGTAGATAGTCAGGGTAACTATGGCTACACCTTC.

V gene TRBV9 combines with J gene TRBJ2-1; 9 bases are a match to TRBD2. The germline CDR1 and CDR2 sequences are SGDLS and YYNGEE. The V segment lost 0 bases and the J segment 6 bases; nucleotides outside the gene matches: 4. The CDR3 runs 15 residues. The CDR3 sequence: CASSVGSGRLNEQFF. DNA of the CDR3: TGTGCCAGCAGCGTAGGTAGCGGGAGACTCAATGAGCAGTTCTTC.

The chain couples TRBV11-3 to TRBJ2-5, with TRBD1 matching 9 bases. The CDR3 has 14 amino acids. Germline-derived CDR1 and CDR2 are SGHNT and YENEEA. J was trimmed by 6 bases and V by 2 bases; bases with no gene match: 4. The CDR3 DNA reads TGTGCCAGCAGCTTAATGGGACAGGGTCAGACCCAGTACTTC. Residues: CASSLMGQGQTQYF.

The genes are TRBV6-4 and TRBJ1-5, with TRBD1 matching over 10 bases. CDR1 is MRHNA, CDR2 SNTAGT, per germline. This CDR3 has 15 amino acids. J was trimmed by 3 bases and V by 6 bases; bases with no gene match: 5. The CDR3 coding sequence is TGTGCCAGCAGGGGGACAGGGGCGCTCAATCAGCCCCAGCATTTT. This sequence encodes CASRGTGALNQPQHF.

This clone was seen only a few times. A read error may produce the germline difference seen at one junction end. The rearrangement links TRBV5-4 to TRBJ2-5; 7 nucleotides line up with TRBD1. The CDR3 runs 15 residues. CDR1 and CDR2 from the germline V gene are SGHNT and YYREEE (reference sequence). CDR3 amino acids: CASSQDRVSGETQYF. The CDR3 DNA reads as TGCGCCAGCAGCCAAGACAGGGTATCAGGGGAGACCCAGTACTTC. Variable domain in full (rest from reference TRBV5-4 and TRBJ2-5): ETGVTQSPTHLIKTRGQQVTLRCSSQSGHNTVSWYQQALGQGPQFIFQYYREEENGRGNFPPRFSGLQFPNYSSELNVNALELDDSALYLCASSQDRVSGETQYFGPGTRLLVL.

The chain uses TRBV9 and TRBJ1-5, with TRBD1 identical over 8 bases. Trimming cost V 0 bases and J 6 bases; bases outside gene matches: 2. The germline CDR1 and CDR2 sequences are SGDLS and YYNGEE. This CDR3 has 14 amino acids. DNA of the CDR3: TGTGCCAGCAGCGTAGGGACAGGGTCTCAGCCCCAGCATTTT. It specifies CASSVGTGSQPQHF.

Here the CDR3 reads CASSIRGGPSGELFF. The CDR3 DNA reads as TGTGCCAGCAGCATCCGGGGGGGCCCATCGGGGGAGCTGTTTTTT. V usage is TRBV9 and J usage is TRBJ2-2, with TRBD2 matching over 8 bases. V trimming: 4 bases; J trimming: 8 bases; junction bases outside the gene matches: 10. This CDR3 region has 15 residues. Germline V gene lookup returns CDR1 SGDLS and CDR2 YYNGEE.

This clone was seen a single time. The V call is TRBV27, the J call TRBJ2-5; D is perhaps TRBD1 (5 bases). V was trimmed by 4 bases and J by 4 bases, leaving 19 bases between them. Germline assignment: CDR1 MNHEY and CDR2 SMNVEV (reference sequence). This CDR3 is built from 16 residues. The DNA of the CDR3 is TGTGCCAGCAGTTCCATACTCCGCAGGGCAGGAGAGACCCAGTACTTC. Protein: CASSSILRRAGETQYF.

This clone was picked up one time. The chain is built from TRBV30 and TRBJ2-1, with 13 nucleotides matching TRBD2. With V trimmed by 1 base and J by 6 bases, 12 bases remained unmatched. Germline values: CDR1 GTSNPN, CDR2 SVGIG (reference sequence). This CDR3 region has 18 residues. CDR3 residues: CAWSDTSGRVSPANEQFF. The DNA of the CDR3 is TGTGCCTGGAGTGATACTAGCGGGAGGGTCTCTCCCGCCAATGAGCAGTTCTTC.

This clone was observed a handful of times. V usage is TRBV29-1 and J usage is TRBJ2-7, with no clear D. With 4 bases removed from V and 3 bases from J, the gap between germline ends came to 13 bases. The CDR3 spans 13 residues. Germline V CDR1 and CDR2: SQVTM, ANQGSEA. CDR3 loop: CSVAGRPGYEQYF. DNA of the CDR3: TGCAGCGTTGCCGGAAGACCGGGCTACGAGCAGTACTTC.

This clone was seen a few times. The rearrangement joins TRBV25-1 to TRBJ1-6; 8 nucleotides match TRBD1. CDR3 length equals 14 residues. V gave up 3 bases and J gave up 9 bases; unmatched junction bases: 4. From germline, CDR1 is MGHDK and CDR2 SYGVNS. CDR3 sequence: CASSEWDRSSPLHF. The CDR3 DNA is TGTGCCAGCAGTGAGTGGGACAGGAGTTCACCCCTCCACTTT.